The 8 T cell receptor beta chains given below trace back to one sample, sequenced in a study of blood T cell repertoires in COVID-19. The assay was immunoSEQ multiplex PCR, and TCRdb's table has in-frame clones only and misses some. The sample holds under 250,000 clones, roughly 85% seen once. Sequenced input: PBMCs or T cells enriched from blood (not recorded which). Receptor source: a woman in her forties or fifties with acute COVID-19.

The V and J genes are TRBV27 and TRBJ1-2, with a possible D match to TRBD1 (6 bases). Germline loops: CDR1 MNHEY, CDR2 SMNVEV (reference sequence). This CDR3 has 16 amino acids. The V gene lost 5 bases and the J gene lost 7 bases, with 23 bases spanning the gap. CDR3 amino acids: CASSHPGRGALSGYTF. Written as DNA, the CDR3 is TGTGCCAGCAGTCATCCCGGGCGGGGGGCACTTTCTGGCTACACCTTC.

This chain links TRBV6-5 with TRBJ2-7; unclear D gene. The germline V and J ends were trimmed by 5 bases and 2 bases, with 10 bases remaining between them. This CDR3 contains 13 residues. The V gene's germline CDR1 is MNHEY and CDR2 SVGAGI. The CDR3 coding sequence is TGTGCCAGCAGTCGGTCCCTTACCTACGAGCAGTACTTC. Translation gives CASSRSLTYEQYF.

V usage is TRBV6-2 or TRBV6-3 and J usage is TRBJ1-5, with TRBD1 as a possible D gene (5 bases). This CDR3 has 14 amino acids. Germline V lookup: CDR1 MNHEY, CDR2 SVGEGT. Trimming pared 5 bases from V and 6 bases from J, leaving 14 bases between. DNA of the CDR3: TGTGCCAGCAGTCCCTCTGCGGGGGTTCAGCCCCAGCATTTT. It specifies CASSPSAGVQPQHF.

V is TRBV6-1 and J is TRBJ1-3; weak D call: TRBD1 (6 bases). Germline-derived CDR1 and CDR2 are MNHNS and SASEGT. With 4 bases removed from V and 4 bases from J, the gap between germline ends came to 17 bases. The CDR3 runs to 16 residues. The CDR3 DNA is TGTGCCAGCAGTGTAAACCCAGGGGCCTCAGGAAACACCATATATTTT. Encoded protein: CASSVNPGASGNTIYF.

This chain links TRBV6-5 with TRBJ1-2; a possible D gene is TRBD1 (6 bases). The CDR3 has 14 residues. V was shortened by 6 bases and J by 10 bases, with 21 bases between the two germline ends. CDR1 is MNHEY and CDR2 is SVGAGI in the germline V gene. The CDR3 spells CASRLTSGHRIYTF. CDR3 nucleotides: TGTGCCAGCAGACTTACATCGGGACACCGGATCTACACCTTC.

V usage is TRBV19 and J usage is TRBJ2-7, with 7 bases aligning to TRBD2. This CDR3 has 14 amino acids. The V segment lost 5 bases and the J segment 3 bases; nucleotides outside the gene matches: 7. Per germline, CDR1 LNHDA and CDR2 SQIVND (reference sequence). The CDR3 DNA sequence: TGTGCCAGTAGTGGGAGGGCTGTAAACTACGAGCAGTACTTC. Its translation is CASSGRAVNYEQYF.

J is TRBJ1-2 and V is TRBV11-1; D might be TRBD1 (6 bases). This CDR3 contains 15 residues. Trimming stripped 5 bases from V and 1 base from J, with 14 bases between. CDR1 and CDR2 from the germline V gene are SGHAT and FQDESV (reference sequence). The CDR3 reads CASSAIDRNNYGYTF. Written as DNA, the CDR3 is TGTGCCAGCAGCGCAATAGACAGGAATAACTATGGCTACACCTTC.

The chain employs TRBV12-5 and TRBJ1-3; maybe TRBD1 (5 bases). V was clipped by 4 bases and J by 0 bases, with 13 bases between them. The CDR3 spans 16 residues. The germline gives CDR1 LGHNT, CDR2 FRNRAP. The CDR3 bases are TGTGCTAGTGGTTCGCCTTACAGGAACTCTGGAAACACCATATATTTT. It specifies CASGSPYRNSGNTIYF.